This TCR beta chain was sequenced for a study of blood T cell repertoires in COVID-19. Study summary: PBMCs, B-cell-depleted T cells, or T cells were the source of the cDNA or gDNA that made up the material.

V was shortened by 4 bases and J by 1 base, with 10 bases between the two germline ends. The CDR3 runs 14 residues. Germline V gene sequence: CDR1 SGHDT, CDR2 YYEEEE. Per the original methods: Estimation of nucleated cell counts relied on the amplification of reference gene primers. This table comes from immunoSEQ multiplex PCR, and its TCRdb copy is limited to in-frame clones, with some not included. Clone size and the V and J calls come from that table; the DNA yielded D and trimming. The sample holds about 320,000 clones, over 90% seen once. Exposed volunteers were people who met a COVID-19 case within 2 weeks before study entry.

The sample comprised PBMCs or T cells enriched from blood (not recorded which). This sequence was found in a woman aged 25-40 years who had been exposed to COVID-19. This chain joins TRBV5-6 and TRBJ2-3; D is undetermined. CDR3 residues: CASSRGIRTDTQYF. The CDR3 nucleotides read TGTGCCAGCAGCCGAGGAATTCGCACAGATACGCAGTATTTT.